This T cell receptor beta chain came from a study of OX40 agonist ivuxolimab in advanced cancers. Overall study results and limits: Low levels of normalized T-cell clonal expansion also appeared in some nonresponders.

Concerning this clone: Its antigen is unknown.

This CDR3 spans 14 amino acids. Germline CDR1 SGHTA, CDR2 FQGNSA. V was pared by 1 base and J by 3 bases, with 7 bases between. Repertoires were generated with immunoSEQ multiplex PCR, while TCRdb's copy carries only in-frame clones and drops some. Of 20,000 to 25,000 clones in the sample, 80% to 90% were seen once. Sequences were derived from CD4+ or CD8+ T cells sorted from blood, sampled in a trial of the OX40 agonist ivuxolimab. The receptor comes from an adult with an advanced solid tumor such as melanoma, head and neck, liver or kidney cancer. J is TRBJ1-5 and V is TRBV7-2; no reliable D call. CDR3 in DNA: TGTGCCAGCAGCTTAGGGGTTGACAATCAGCCCCAGCATTTT. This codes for CASSLGVDNQPQHF.